Listed below are T cell receptor beta chains from one sample, sequenced in a study of shared clonotypes between healthy human individuals. The table came from immunoSEQ multiplex PCR; TCRdb's copy has only in-frame clones and leaves some out. The data hold 1,100,000 or so clones, with about 84% observed a single time. Sequencing was done on a sample of memory CD4+ T cells from PBMCs. The receptors were gathered from a man aged 18-30 years in good health. Some clones in this sample may be carry-over from other donors' samples. Each CDR3 is given with its conserved first and last residue. Each record gives: clone size, D gene, CDR3 length, J gene, V gene, CDR3 DNA, CDR3 protein. A D gene is named only where the DNA matches it firmly. Some rows mark clone size as missing; the rest say once, few, many or name a class of expanded clone.

abundance: .
d_gene: .
len: 15
j_gene: TRBJ2-3
v_gene: TRBV9
CDR3nt: TGTGCCAGCAGCGTAGGGGGACACAGCACAGATACGCAGTATTTT
CDR3aa: CASSVGGHSTDTQYF

abundance: .
d_gene: .
len: 14
j_gene: TRBJ2-6
v_gene: TRBV30
CDR3nt: TGTGCCTGGAGTGAGGGCTCTGGGGCCAACGTCCTGACCTTC
CDR3aa: CAWSEGSGANVLTF

abundance: .
d_gene: TRBD2
len: 15
j_gene: TRBJ2-7
v_gene: TRBV27
CDR3nt: TGTGCCAGCAGTTTAAAGGGCGGGAGCTCCTACGAGCAGTACTTC
CDR3aa: CASSLKGGSSYEQYF

abundance: .
d_gene: TRBD2
len: 15
j_gene: TRBJ2-1
v_gene: TRBV19
CDR3nt: TGTGCCAGTACCGACGCGGGACTAGGGAACAATGAGCAGTTCTTC
CDR3aa: CASTDAGLGNNEQFF

abundance: .
d_gene: .
len: 15
j_gene: TRBJ2-6
v_gene: TRBV18
CDR3nt: TGTGCCAGCTCACCACCGGGGTTTGGGGCCAACGTCCTGACTTTC
CDR3aa: CASSPPGFGANVLTF

abundance: few
d_gene: .
len: 15
j_gene: TRBJ2-7
v_gene: TRBV5-4
CDR3nt: TGTGCCAGCAGCCCGGGGGGCGGGAACTCCTACGAGCAGTACTTC
CDR3aa: CASSPGGGNSYEQYF

abundance: .
d_gene: TRBD2
len: 17
j_gene: TRBJ2-3
v_gene: TRBV5-1
CDR3nt: TGCGCCAGCAGGACTGGGCGGGTGGCTAGCGGTACAGATACGCAGTATTTT
CDR3aa: CASRTGRVASGTDTQYF

abundance: once
d_gene: .
len: 14
j_gene: TRBJ1-2
v_gene: TRBV28
CDR3nt: TGTGCCAGCAGTTTACCACAGCCTAACTATGGCTACACCTTC
CDR3aa: CASSLPQPNYGYTF

abundance: .
d_gene: TRBD1
len: 18
j_gene: TRBJ2-6
v_gene: TRBV5-4
CDR3nt: TGTGCCAGCAGCCCCTCCGGGACAGGGTTTCCTGGGGCCAACGTCCTGACTTTC
CDR3aa: CASSPSGTGFPGANVLTF

abundance: .
d_gene: .
len: 14
j_gene: TRBJ1-1
v_gene: TRBV10-3
CDR3nt: TGTGCCATCAGTTCCCGGACAGACTACACTGAAGCTTTCTTT
CDR3aa: CAISSRTDYTEAFF

abundance: .
d_gene: .
len: 16
j_gene: TRBJ1-4
v_gene: TRBV18
CDR3nt: TGTGCCAGCTCACCTTCGGGTGGCAGGGATAATGAAAAACTGTTTTTT
CDR3aa: CASSPSGGRDNEKLFF

abundance: .
d_gene: .
len: 12
j_gene: TRBJ1-2
v_gene: TRBV28
CDR3nt: TGTGCCAGCAGCCTACCTCAGTATGGCTACACCTTC
CDR3aa: CASSLPQYGYTF

abundance: .
d_gene: TRBD2
len: 14
j_gene: TRBJ2-7
v_gene: TRBV6-6
CDR3nt: TGTGCCAGCAGATCCGTAGCGGGAGCCTACGAGCAGTACTTC
CDR3aa: CASRSVAGAYEQYF

abundance: .
d_gene: TRBD1
len: 16
j_gene: TRBJ1-1
v_gene: TRBV5-1
CDR3nt: TGCGCCAGCAGCCGGACCATCAGGGGGCTAAGCACTGAAGCTTTCTTT
CDR3aa: CASSRTIRGLSTEAFF

abundance: once
d_gene: .
len: 12
j_gene: TRBJ2-7
v_gene: TRBV19
CDR3nt: TGTGCCAGTAGTGATCAGGGCTACGAGCAGTACTTC
CDR3aa: CASSDQGYEQYF

abundance: .
d_gene: .
len: 15
j_gene: TRBJ1-2
v_gene: TRBV7-9
CDR3nt: TGTGCCAGCAGCTTAGATTGGACGGGGGCGCAGGGCTACACCTTC
CDR3aa: CASSLDWTGAQGYTF

abundance: .
d_gene: .
len: 13
j_gene: TRBJ2-2
v_gene: TRBV28
CDR3nt: TGTGCCAGCAGTTTCGGGAGTTCCGGGGAGCTGTTTTTT
CDR3aa: CASSFGSSGELFF

abundance: once
d_gene: .
len: 16
j_gene: TRBJ1-2
v_gene: TRBV23-1
CDR3nt: TGCGCCAGCAGTCAAACAATGGGGTTGCGGGACTATGGCTACACCTTC
CDR3aa: CASSQTMGLRDYGYTF

abundance: .
d_gene: TRBD1
len: 12
j_gene: TRBJ1-1
v_gene: TRBV2
CDR3nt: TGTGCCAGCAGCGCAGGGGGCGTTAAAGCTTTCTTT
CDR3aa: CASSAGGVKAFF

abundance: .
d_gene: .
len: 15
j_gene: TRBJ1-4
v_gene: TRBV7-9
CDR3nt: TGTGCCAGCAGCTTAGGGGCACAGGGAAATGAAAAACTGTTTTTT
CDR3aa: CASSLGAQGNEKLFF

abundance: .
d_gene: TRBD2
len: 18
j_gene: TRBJ2-2
v_gene: TRBV7-8
CDR3nt: TGTGCCAGCAGCTGGCAAAAAGGGACTAGCGGGTGGGCGGGGGAGCTGTTTTTT
CDR3aa: CASSWQKGTSGWAGELFF

abundance: few
d_gene: .
len: 18
j_gene: TRBJ1-2
v_gene: TRBV19
CDR3nt: TGTGCCAGTAGTATAGGGGGGGCCCGATACCCCATAGACTATGGCTACACCTTC
CDR3aa: CASSIGGARYPIDYGYTF

abundance: .
d_gene: TRBD2
len: 16
j_gene: TRBJ2-1
v_gene: TRBV7-2
CDR3nt: TGTGCCAGCAGCTTACCCGTGGTAGCGGGAGCGGGTGAGCAGTTCTTC
CDR3aa: CASSLPVVAGAGEQFF

abundance: .
d_gene: TRBD2
len: 17
j_gene: TRBJ2-2
v_gene: TRBV7-3
CDR3nt: TGTGCCAGCAGCCAAGGTCGGGGGGACCCGAACACCGGGGAGCTGTTTTTT
CDR3aa: CASSQGRGDPNTGELFF

abundance: .
d_gene: .
len: 16
j_gene: TRBJ2-2
v_gene: TRBV28
CDR3nt: TGTGCCAGCAGCAGGCCAGGAGCTCCGAACACCGGGGAGCTGTTTTTT
CDR3aa: CASSRPGAPNTGELFF

abundance: .
d_gene: .
len: 13
j_gene: TRBJ1-1
v_gene: TRBV7-9
CDR3nt: TGTGCCAGCAGCCAACAAGGGTTGACTGAAGCTTTCTTT
CDR3aa: CASSQQGLTEAFF

abundance: .
d_gene: .
len: 14
j_gene: TRBJ1-1
v_gene: TRBV7-2
CDR3nt: TGTGCCAGCAGCGTCCCCGGGGGGTCGAATGAAGCTTTCTTT
CDR3aa: CASSVPGGSNEAFF

abundance: .
d_gene: .
len: 16
j_gene: TRBJ2-2
v_gene: TRBV5-6
CDR3nt: TGTGCCAGCAGCGACACAGGGCTAGGGAACACCGGGGAGCTGTTTTTT
CDR3aa: CASSDTGLGNTGELFF

abundance: .
d_gene: .
len: 13
j_gene: TRBJ1-4
v_gene: TRBV28
CDR3nt: TGTGCCAGCAGCCGGGGGACTAATGAAAAACTGTTTTTT
CDR3aa: CASSRGTNEKLFF

abundance: .
d_gene: .
len: 12
j_gene: TRBJ1-2
v_gene: TRBV10-3
CDR3nt: TGTGCCATCAGTGACCGCAACTATGGCTACACCTTC
CDR3aa: CAISDRNYGYTF

abundance: .
d_gene: .
len: 11
j_gene: TRBJ2-5
v_gene: TRBV11-2
CDR3nt: TGTGCCAGCAGACGACAGGAGACCCAGTACTTC
CDR3aa: CASRRQETQYF

abundance: .
d_gene: .
len: 14
j_gene: TRBJ1-5
v_gene: TRBV2
CDR3nt: TGTGCCAGCAGTGCGGTCAGGTCGGGTCAGCCCCAGCATTTT
CDR3aa: CASSAVRSGQPQHF

abundance: .
d_gene: TRBD1
len: 15
j_gene: TRBJ2-5
v_gene: TRBV7-2
CDR3nt: TGTGCCAGCAGCCGTAGGACAGGGCGAGGAGAGACCCAGTACTTC
CDR3aa: CASSRRTGRGETQYF

abundance: .
d_gene: TRBD1
len: 15
j_gene: TRBJ2-7
v_gene: TRBV28
CDR3nt: TGTGCCAGCAGTCCACCCGGGACAGGGGGCGCCGAGCAGTACTTC
CDR3aa: CASSPPGTGGAEQYF

abundance: .
d_gene: .
len: 15
j_gene: TRBJ2-5
v_gene: TRBV7-2
CDR3nt: TGTGCCAGCAGCTCTGGCAGGGTGAGGCAAGAGACCCAGTACTTC
CDR3aa: CASSSGRVRQETQYF

abundance: once
d_gene: .
len: 12
j_gene: TRBJ2-7
v_gene: TRBV7-8
CDR3nt: TGTGCCAGCAGCCCCGAGAGGGGATATCGGTACTTC
CDR3aa: CASSPERGYRYF

abundance: .
d_gene: .
len: 14
j_gene: TRBJ1-1
v_gene: TRBV6-5
CDR3nt: TGTGCCAGCAGTTACACAGGGCGGAACACTGAAGCTTTCTTT
CDR3aa: CASSYTGRNTEAFF

abundance: .
d_gene: TRBD2
len: 15
j_gene: TRBJ2-1
v_gene: TRBV30
CDR3nt: TGTGCCGGCCCGGCGGCGCCCGGCGGGGGAAATGAGCAGTTCTTC
CDR3aa: CAGPAAPGGGNEQFF

abundance: .
d_gene: .
len: 15
j_gene: TRBJ1-4
v_gene: TRBV2
CDR3nt: TGTGCCAGCAGTGAGAGCGCAGGGGCTAATGAAAAACTGTTTTTT
CDR3aa: CASSESAGANEKLFF

abundance: .
d_gene: TRBD1
len: 13
j_gene: TRBJ2-7
v_gene: TRBV11-2
CDR3nt: TGTGCCAGCAGCTTACAGGGGGCGTACGAGCAGTACTTC
CDR3aa: CASSLQGAYEQYF

abundance: .
d_gene: .
len: 13
j_gene: TRBJ2-7
v_gene: TRBV28
CDR3nt: TGTGCCAGCAGTGCGCCGGGACCCGCGCAGCAGTACTTC
CDR3aa: CASSAPGPAQQYF

abundance: .
d_gene: TRBD2
len: 16
j_gene: TRBJ2-4
v_gene: TRBV28
CDR3nt: TGTGCCAGCAGAACTAGCGGACTACTAGCCAAAAACATTCAGTACTTC
CDR3aa: CASRTSGLLAKNIQYF

abundance: few
d_gene: .
len: 14
j_gene: TRBJ2-5
v_gene: TRBV28
CDR3nt: TGTGCCAGCAGTAGAGCTAGCGACCAAGAGACCCAGTACTTC
CDR3aa: CASSRASDQETQYF

abundance: once
d_gene: TRBD1
len: 14
j_gene: TRBJ2-7
v_gene: TRBV11-1
CDR3nt: TGTGCCAGCAGCTCCCTCGACAGGGACTACGAGCAGTACTTC
CDR3aa: CASSSLDRDYEQYF

abundance: .
d_gene: .
len: 15
j_gene: TRBJ2-3
v_gene: TRBV2
CDR3nt: TGTGCCAGCGTGGGTGAAAGTGGCCACACAGATACGCAGTATTTT
CDR3aa: CASVGESGHTDTQYF

abundance: .
d_gene: .
len: 12
j_gene: TRBJ1-4
v_gene: TRBV19
CDR3nt: TGTGCCAGTAGTATAAGGGACGAAAAACTGTTTTTT
CDR3aa: CASSIRDEKLFF

abundance: once
d_gene: .
len: 13
j_gene: TRBJ2-5
v_gene: TRBV5-4
CDR3nt: TGTGCCAGCAGCCCCTGGGGGGGCGAGACCCAGTACTTC
CDR3aa: CASSPWGGETQYF

abundance: .
d_gene: .
len: 14
j_gene: TRBJ1-2
v_gene: TRBV5-1
CDR3nt: TGCGCCAGCAGCGGGGACGGAGCTAACTATGGCTACACCTTC
CDR3aa: CASSGDGANYGYTF

abundance: .
d_gene: TRBD2
len: 13
j_gene: TRBJ2-5
v_gene: TRBV15
CDR3nt: TGTGCCACCAGCCCACGGGAGGGCGAAACCCAGTACTTC
CDR3aa: CATSPREGETQYF

abundance: .
d_gene: TRBD1
len: 14
j_gene: TRBJ2-5
v_gene: TRBV29-1
CDR3nt: TGCAGCGTTTACAGGGGGCAAGGGGGAGAGACCCAGTACTTC
CDR3aa: CSVYRGQGGETQYF

abundance: .
d_gene: TRBD2
len: 15
j_gene: TRBJ2-1
v_gene: TRBV4-2
CDR3nt: TGTGCCAGCAGCCCCGGACTAGCGGGAGATACTGAGCAGTTCTTC
CDR3aa: CASSPGLAGDTEQFF

abundance: .
d_gene: TRBD2
len: 14
j_gene: TRBJ2-5
v_gene: TRBV5-6
CDR3nt: TGTGCCAGCAGCTTGCTAGCGGGTCAAGAGACCCAGTACTTC
CDR3aa: CASSLLAGQETQYF

abundance: .
d_gene: TRBD2
len: 18
j_gene: TRBJ2-1
v_gene: TRBV5-1
CDR3nt: TGCGCCAGCAGCACACCACGAGGACTAGCGGGAGTGGGTAATGAGCAGTTCTTC
CDR3aa: CASSTPRGLAGVGNEQFF

abundance: .
d_gene: TRBD1
len: 13
j_gene: TRBJ2-7
v_gene: TRBV7-9
CDR3nt: TGTGCCAGCAGCTCCGACAGGGGCTACGAGCAGTACTTC
CDR3aa: CASSSDRGYEQYF

abundance: .
d_gene: .
len: 18
j_gene: TRBJ2-6
v_gene: TRBV15
CDR3nt: TGTGCCACCAGCAGAGGCGGAATCGACAGCCTTTTTGCCAAGGTCCTGACTTTC
CDR3aa: CATSRGGIDSLFAKVLTF

abundance: .
d_gene: .
len: 15
j_gene: TRBJ2-7
v_gene: TRBV11-2
CDR3nt: TGTGCCAGCAGCTACGGCATTAGCAGACATTACGAGCAGTACTTC
CDR3aa: CASSYGISRHYEQYF

abundance: few
d_gene: .
len: 14
j_gene: TRBJ1-6
v_gene: TRBV6-6
CDR3nt: TGTGCCAGCAGTTCTTCAGGGTTCGGATCACCCCTCCACTTT
CDR3aa: CASSSSGFGSPLHF

abundance: .
d_gene: .
len: 15
j_gene: TRBJ2-7
v_gene: TRBV6-1
CDR3nt: TGTGCCAGCAGGGAAGTTCCCGGGGCTTTCTACGAGCAGTACTTC
CDR3aa: CASREVPGAFYEQYF